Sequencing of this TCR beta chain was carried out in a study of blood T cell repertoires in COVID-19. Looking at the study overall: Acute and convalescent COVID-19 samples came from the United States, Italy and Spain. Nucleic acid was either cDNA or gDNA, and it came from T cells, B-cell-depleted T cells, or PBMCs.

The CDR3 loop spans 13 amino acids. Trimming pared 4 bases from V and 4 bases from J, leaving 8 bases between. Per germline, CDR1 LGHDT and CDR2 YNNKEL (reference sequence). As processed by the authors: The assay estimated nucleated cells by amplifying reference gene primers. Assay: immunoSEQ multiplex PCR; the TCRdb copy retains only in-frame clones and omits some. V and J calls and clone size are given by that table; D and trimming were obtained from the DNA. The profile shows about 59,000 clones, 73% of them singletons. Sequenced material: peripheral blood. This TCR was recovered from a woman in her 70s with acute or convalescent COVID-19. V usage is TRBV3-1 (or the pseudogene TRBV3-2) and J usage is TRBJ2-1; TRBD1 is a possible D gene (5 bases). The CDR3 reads CASSRGRYNEQFF. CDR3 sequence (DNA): TGTGCCAGCAGCCGGGGCAGGTACAATGAGCAGTTCTTC.